The source of this TCR beta chain is a study of PD-L1 blockade in urothelial cancer. Study-wide context: At 3 weeks (second dose) and 6 weeks after starting treatment, blood was analyzed. Blood samples had a median of 141,255 T cells.

The time point denotes: pretreatment peripheral blood. Produced via immunoSEQ multiplex PCR; TCRdb's table is partial and in-frame only. The table records about 50,000 clones, about 88% of them present only once. Overall study findings and caveats: A pretreatment blood TCR clonality that fell below the median predicted better progression-free and overall survival.

As regards this clone: Its antigen remains unknown.

CDR3 length: 14 residues. V was clipped by 0 bases and J by 4 bases, with 10 bases between them. Per the germline V gene, CDR1 is SGHNT and CDR2 is YYREEE (reference sequence). The sequence came from a man between 65 and 80 years old with urothelial cancer. The rearrangement joins TRBV5-4 to TRBJ1-2; D perhaps matches TRBD1 (5 bases). Sequencing was performed on PBMCs, taken around atezolizumab (anti-PD-L1) treatment. CDR3 DNA sequence: TGTGCCAGCAGCTTGGGACAGCTCGGCTATGGCTACACCTTC. Its protein product is CASSLGQLGYGYTF.